The clone carrying this TCR beta chain appeared once. These data belong to a study of blood T cell repertoires in COVID-19. Looking at the study overall: From T cells, B-cell-depleted T cells, or PBMCs came the material, which was cDNA or gDNA.

Generated by immunoSEQ multiplex PCR, the TCRdb table keeps only in-frame clones and is missing some. In the table there are about 170,000 clones, 83% of which are singletons. The age range of participants was about 18 to 95 years, with residence in fewer than 25 US areas. Cohort placement rested on clinical history that participants reported themselves. Trimming took off 4 bases at V and 7 bases at J, with 16 bases between the two ends. Germline assignment: CDR1 MDHEN and CDR2 SYDVKM. There are 14 residues in the CDR3. Material: PBMCs or T cells enriched from blood (not recorded which). The chain couples TRBV28 to TRBJ1-2; possible D gene TRBD1, 6 bases. This clonotype was obtained from a woman aged 50 to 65 in a cohort exposed to, infected with or recovered from COVID-19 (not recorded which). As DNA, the CDR3 is TGTGCCAGCAGTTACCTCCAGGGGAGGGTTGGCTACACCTTC. Translation: CASSYLQGRVGYTF.